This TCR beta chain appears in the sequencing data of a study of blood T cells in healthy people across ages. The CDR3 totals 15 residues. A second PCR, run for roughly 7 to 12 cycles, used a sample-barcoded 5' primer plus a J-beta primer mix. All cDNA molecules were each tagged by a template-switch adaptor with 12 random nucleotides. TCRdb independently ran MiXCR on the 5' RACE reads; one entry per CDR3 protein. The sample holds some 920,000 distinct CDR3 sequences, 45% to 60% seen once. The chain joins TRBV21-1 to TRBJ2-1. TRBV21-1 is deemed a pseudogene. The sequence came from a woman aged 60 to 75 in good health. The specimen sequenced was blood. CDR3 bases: TGTGCCAGCAGCACGTGGCGGGAGGGCCTCAATGAGCAGTTCTTC. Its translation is CASSTWREGLNEQFF.